This passage covers 9 T cell receptor beta chains from one sample sequenced in a study of Ad26.COV2.S vaccination and SARS-CoV-2 variants. Treatment meaning: 19 received Ad26.COV2.S at low or high dose, single or two shots; several received placebo; per-sample allocation not given. Specimens were obtained on day 63 following the first vaccine or placebo injection. TCRdb's copy holds only in-frame clones and misses some; the assay was immunoSEQ multiplex PCR. The table shows about 680,000 clones, with approximately 88% occurring only once. This sample comprised peripheral blood, obtained in a trial of Ad26.COV2.S vaccine versus placebo. These TCRs come from a person aged 18-65 years who received the Ad26.COV2.S COVID-19 vaccine or a placebo.

CDR3: CASSLTGLTHNEQFF. CDR3 bases: TGTGCCAGCAGTTTGACGGGACTAACTCACAATGAGCAGTTCTTC. This chain connects TRBV27 to TRBJ2-1; TRBD2 aligns across 7 bases. Germline assignment: CDR1 MNHEY and CDR2 SMNVEV (reference sequence). J gave up 5 bases and V 3 bases, and 7 bases lay outside the gene matches. The CDR3 is 15 residues long.

V gene TRBV9 combines with J gene TRBJ2-5; D may correspond to TRBD1 or TRBD2 (6 bases each). The CDR3 totals 15 residues. Germline V gene lookup returns CDR1 SGDLS and CDR2 YYNGEE. V dropped 5 bases and J dropped 4 bases, with 18 bases sitting between them. The CDR3 sequence: CASSASGGRGETQYF. In nucleotides, the CDR3 is TGTGCCAGCAGTGCAAGTGGGGGGCGGGGAGAGACCCAGTACTTC.

The rearrangement uses TRBV3-1 (or the pseudogene TRBV3-2) and TRBJ2-3, with TRBD2 identical over 12 bases. Germline V CDR1 and CDR2: LGHDT, YNNKEL (reference sequence). Trimming cost V 2 bases and J 5 bases; bases outside gene matches: 5. The CDR3 has 16 residues. This CDR3 reads CASSQPSGRALDTQYF. CDR3 nucleotide sequence: TGTGCCAGCAGCCAACCTAGCGGGAGGGCCTTAGATACGCAGTATTTT.

J is TRBJ2-6 and V is TRBV3-1 (or the pseudogene TRBV3-2); D unclear. V was cut by 0 bases and J by 4 bases, with 10 bases left in between. The CDR3 has 16 amino acids. The germline V gene encodes CDR1 LGHDT and CDR2 YNNKEL (reference sequence). The CDR3 loop is CASSQDLGPGANVLTF. CDR3 DNA: TGTGCCAGCAGCCAAGATCTTGGTCCCGGGGCCAACGTCCTGACTTTC.

This rearrangement joins TRBV5-4 to TRBJ2-2, with D possibly being TRBD1 (5 bases). CDR1 is SGHNT and CDR2 is YYREEE in the germline V gene (reference sequence). V lost 2 bases, J lost 1 base, and 12 bases lay in between. The CDR3 is 16 amino acids. CDR3 sequence reads: CASSLDSKMNTGELFF. The CDR3 DNA sequence: TGTGCCAGCAGCTTAGACAGTAAAATGAACACCGGGGAGCTGTTTTTT.

The gene calls are TRBV28 and TRBJ1-5; 9 nucleotides align to TRBD1. V trimming: 7 bases; J trimming: 6 bases; junction bases outside the gene matches: 7. Germline-derived CDR1 and CDR2 are MDHEN and SYDVKM. The CDR3 extends over 14 amino acids. The CDR3 spells CASTYRGLSQPQHF. The CDR3 DNA sequence: TGTGCCAGCACCTACAGGGGGCTAAGTCAGCCCCAGCATTTT. Looking up the rest from reference TRBV28 and TRBJ1-5 gives the full variable domain: DVKVTQSSRYLVKRTGEKVFLECVQDMDHENMFWYRQDPGLGLRLIYFSYDVKMKEKGDIPEGYSVSREKKERFSLILESASTNQTSMYLCASTYRGLSQPQHFGDGTRLSIL.

This rearrangement joins TRBV6-6 to TRBJ2-7; TRBD1 might be the D (7 bases). CDR1 and CDR2 (germline): MNHNY, SVGAGI (reference sequence). V was shortened by 6 bases and J by 2 bases, with 14 bases between the two germline ends. There are 14 residues in the CDR3. CDR3 region: CASSTQGRTYEQYF. For the CDR3, the DNA is TGTGCCAGCAGCACACAGGGGAGGACCTACGAGCAGTACTTC.

CDR3 DNA sequence: TGTGCCAGCAGTTATTTTTTCCCTCCCCAGTACTTC. Amino acids: CASSYFFPPQYF. This sequence joins TRBV6-6 and TRBJ2-7; the D is unclear. This CDR3 has 12 residues. CDR1 and CDR2 from the germline V gene are MNHNY and SVGAGI (reference sequence). Trimming left V 3 bases short and J 10 bases short, with 13 bases between.

The chain recombines TRBV23-1 with TRBJ1-2, with 10 bases fitting TRBD1. TRBV23-1 is classed as an ORF, of uncertain function. V lost 6 bases and J lost 6; bases outside the gene matches: 10. CDR3 length: 15 residues. The CDR3 is CASSAAGTGAHGYTF. In DNA, the CDR3 is TGCGCCAGCAGCGCTGCAGGGACAGGGGCGCATGGCTACACCTTC.